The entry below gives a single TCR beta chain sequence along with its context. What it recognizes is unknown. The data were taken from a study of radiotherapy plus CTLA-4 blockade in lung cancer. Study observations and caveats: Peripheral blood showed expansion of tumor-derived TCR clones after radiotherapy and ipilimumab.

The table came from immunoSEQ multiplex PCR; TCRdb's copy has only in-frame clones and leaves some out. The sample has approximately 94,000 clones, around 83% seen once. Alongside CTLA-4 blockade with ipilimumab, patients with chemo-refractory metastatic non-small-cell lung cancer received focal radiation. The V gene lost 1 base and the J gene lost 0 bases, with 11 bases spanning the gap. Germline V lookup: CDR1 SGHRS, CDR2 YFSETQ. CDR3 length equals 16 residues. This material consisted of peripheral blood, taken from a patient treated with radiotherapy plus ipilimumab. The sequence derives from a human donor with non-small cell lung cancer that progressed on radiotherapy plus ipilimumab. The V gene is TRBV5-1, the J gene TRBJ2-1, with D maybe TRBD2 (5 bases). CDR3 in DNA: TGCGCCAGCAGCTTGAGTGTGGGAGCCTCCTACAATGAGCAGTTCTTC. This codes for CASSLSVGASYNEQFF. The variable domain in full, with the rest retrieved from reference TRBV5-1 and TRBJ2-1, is KAGVTQTPRYLIKTRGQQVTLSCSPISGHRSVSWYQQTPGQGLQFLFEYFSETQRNKGNFPGRFSGRQFSNSRSEMNVSTLELGDSALYLCASSLSVGASYNEQFFGPGTRLTVL.